The rows below give T cell receptor beta chains drawn from one sample of a study of T cell changes during pregnancy in multiple sclerosis. Some clones are missing from TCRdb's copy, which holds only in-frame ones; the method was immunoSEQ multiplex PCR. The profile shows under 70,000 clones, roughly 94% of them singletons. The sample was CD8+ T cells from peripheral blood mononuclear cells, taken after pregnancy. These TCRs come from a female donor with multiple sclerosis, enrolled in a pregnancy study. Both conserved end residues are part of each CDR3. A D gene is named only where the DNA matches it firmly. The size entry is marked missing in some rows and otherwise reads once, few, many or a size class.

>TRBV4-1|.|TRBJ2-1|.|16
TGCGCCAGCAGCCAAGAGGAGCGGAACTATCACAATGAGCAGTTCTTC
CASSQEERNYHNEQFF
>TRBV28|TRBD1|TRBJ2-7|once|13
TGTGCCAGCACCGGACAGGATACCTACGAGCAGTACTTC
CASTGQDTYEQYF
>TRBV5-4|.|TRBJ2-3|.|16
TGTGCCAGCAGCTCCCAAAGTCCGCGGGACACAGATACGCAGTATTTT
CASSSQSPRDTDTQYF
>TRBV19|.|TRBJ1-2|.|15
TGTGCCAGTAGGAGAGTCCGGGACTTATCCTATGGCTACACCTTC
CASRRVRDLSYGYTF
>TRBV4-1|.|TRBJ2-5|.|15
TGCGCCAGCAGCCAAGCGGGCCTAGCTCTAGAGACCCAGTACTTC
CASSQAGLALETQYF
>TRBV7-6|TRBD1|TRBJ2-7|.|14
TGTGCCAGCAGCTCCGGGGCAGGGGGCTACGAGCAGTACTTC
CASSSGAGGYEQYF
>TRBV6-5|.|TRBJ2-5|.|14
TGTGCCAGCAGTTACCAGGGTTTCCAAGAGACCCAGTACTTC
CASSYQGFQETQYF
>TRBV27|.|TRBJ2-1|.|16
TGTGCCAGCAGTTTAAACCCAGCAGGTGGCTACAATGAGCAGTTCTTC
CASSLNPAGGYNEQFF
>TRBV29-1|TRBD1|TRBJ1-2|once|15
TGCAGCGCCCCCAGTACAGGGGGCGCAGGGTATGGCTACACCTTC
CSAPSTGGAGYGYTF
>TRBV30|TRBD1|TRBJ1-2|.|14
TGTGCCTCAGGTCGGACAGGGAGTAACTATGGCTACACCTTC
CASGRTGSNYGYTF
>TRBV27|TRBD1|TRBJ2-7|.|14
TGTGCCAGCAGTAGAGACAGGGGGCAGATGAAGCAGTACTTC
CASSRDRGQMKQYF
>TRBV19|TRBD1|TRBJ2-3|.|15
TGTGCCAGTAGTATCGTGGCAGGGGGCGTAGATACGCAGTATTTT
CASSIVAGGVDTQYF
>TRBV4-1|TRBD1|TRBJ2-7|once|15
TGCGCCAGCAGCCAAGACGAAGTGGACAGGGGAGAGCAGTACTTC
CASSQDEVDRGEQYF
>TRBV10-3|.|TRBJ1-1|.|12
TGTGCCATCATGGGAGTTGACACTGAAGCTTTCTTT
CAIMGVDTEAFF
>TRBV9|.|TRBJ1-2|.|14
TGTGCCAGCAGGGGACTAGGAGGGCGCGGTGGCTACACCTTC
CASRGLGGRGGYTF
>TRBV5-6|.|TRBJ1-5|.|14
TGTGCCAGCAGCTCTGGGGGCTCAAATCAGCCCCAGCATTTT
CASSSGGSNQPQHF
>TRBV19|.|TRBJ1-2|.|12
TGTGCCATCACGCAGGGCTGGGGAGGCTACACCTTC
CAITQGWGGYTF
>TRBV27|.|TRBJ2-7|.|15
TGTGCCAGCAGTTTACAGGGCCCGAGCTCCTACGAGCAGTACTTC
CASSLQGPSSYEQYF
>TRBV7-6|.|TRBJ2-1|.|15
TGTGCCAGCAGCCCCTTGTCCCCTTTTTACAATGAGCAGTTCTTC
CASSPLSPFYNEQFF
>TRBV11-2|.|TRBJ1-2|.|12
TGTGCCAGCAGCTTAGCGGGGAAAGGCTACACCTTC
CASSLAGKGYTF
>TRBV7-9|.|TRBJ2-1|.|15
TGTGCCAGCAGCTTAGTCATACAGGGCACCCATGAGCAGTTCTTC
CASSLVIQGTHEQFF
>TRBV5-1|TRBD1|TRBJ1-4|once|15
TGCGCCAGCAGCATAAGACAGGGGATTAATGAAAAACTGTTTTTT
CASSIRQGINEKLFF
>TRBV5-5|.|TRBJ2-7|.|13
TGTGCCAGCAGCTTGTCAGGGACCTACGAGCAGTACTTC
CASSLSGTYEQYF
>TRBV5-4|.|TRBJ2-5|once|16
TGTGCCAGCAGCAATCCTACTAGCCTACCTCAAGAGACCCAGTACTTC
CASSNPTSLPQETQYF